Below, 19 T cell receptor beta chains from the same sample are listed, as sequenced in a study of T cells after yellow fever vaccination. TCRdb re-analysed the 5' RACE reads in MiXCR, keeping a single row per CDR3 protein. This table holds approximately 340,000 distinct CDR3 sequences, roughly 8.7% found once. The sequencing here drew on PBMCs, taken on the day of the first yellow fever vaccination. These receptor sequences come from a man aged 18 to 29 who received the YFV17D yellow fever vaccine.

In its sample, this clonotype was seen many times. V and J are TRBV4-3 and TRBJ1-3; weak D call: TRBD1 (6 bases). Germline V gene sequence: CDR1 LGHNA, CDR2 YSLEER. Trimming removed 4 bases at V and 3 bases at J, with 13 bases between. This CDR3 is built from 15 residues. CDR3 residues: CASSRDRGLGNTIYF. The CDR3 DNA sequence: TGCGCCAGCAGCCGGGACCGGGGGCTTGGAAACACCATATATTTT.

The V call is TRBV2, the J call TRBJ2-5, with 8 bases aligning to TRBD1. Losses at the gene ends were 3 bases for V and 7 bases for J; bases not matched to a gene: 4. CDR3 length: 13 residues. Germline assignment: CDR1 SNHLY and CDR2 FYNNEI. The CDR3 DNA follows: TGTGCCAGCAGTGACAGGACAGGGTGGACCCAGTACTTC. Translated: CASSDRTGWTQYF.

There are a few counts of this clonotype. The CDR3 DNA is TGCGCCAGCAGCCAAGGGATTGTACCGGGACAGGGGGCGAATTGGGCTAATGAAAAACTGTTTTTT. Protein product: CASSQGIVPGQGANWANEKLFF. The J gene is TRBJ1-4, the V gene TRBV4-1; the match to TRBD1 covers 12 bases. V lost 1 base and J lost 3; bases outside the gene matches: 18. The length of the CDR3 is 22 residues. Germline V CDR1 and CDR2: MGHRA, YSYEKL.

A remark on this clonotype: The junction and the germline gene differ at one end; a read error may be behind it. The J gene is TRBJ2-7, the V gene TRBV20-1, with 7 bases that match TRBD1. The CDR3 totals 14 residues. Germline CDR1 is DFQATT and CDR2 is SNEGSKA (reference sequence). The CDR3 protein is CNARGTAASYEQYF. The CDR3 DNA sequence: TGCAATGCTAGGGGGACAGCGGCCTCCTACGAGCAGTACTTC.

This clonotype was observed a few times. The CDR3 reads CSARDWISGNTIYF. The CDR3 nucleotides are TGCAGTGCTAGAGATTGGATCTCTGGAAACACCATATATTTT. This chain uses TRBV20-1 with TRBJ1-3; D remains unclear. V lost 0 bases and J lost 0, with 6 bases in between. This CDR3 has 14 residues. Germline lookup yields CDR1 DFQATT and CDR2 SNEGSKA (reference sequence).

At least ten counts were recorded for this clonotype. The J gene is TRBJ2-7, the V gene TRBV25-1; D not resolved. Germline CDR1 reads MGHDK; CDR2 reads SYGVNS. Trimming cost V 4 bases and J 9 bases, with 10 bases left between them. The CDR3 covers 11 residues. The CDR3 protein is CASSVLSRQYF. CDR3 nucleotides: TGTGCCAGCAGTGTACTGTCACGGCAGTACTTC.

The V gene is TRBV20-1, the J gene TRBJ2-2; no firm D call. Germline CDR1 DFQATT, CDR2 SNEGSKA (reference sequence). CDR3 size: 14 residues. V gave up 3 bases and J gave up 1 base, with 9 bases separating them. The CDR3 DNA reads as TGCAGTGCTAGGGACGCTAGGAACACCGGGGAGCTGTTTTTT. Residues: CSARDARNTGELFF.

In its sample, this clonotype was seen a few times. The chain links TRBV12-3 or TRBV12-4 to TRBJ2-2, with 8 bases lining up with TRBD1. The CDR3 is made up of 15 amino acids. V gave up 1 base and J gave up 8 bases; unmatched junction bases: 6. The CDR3 region is CASSLVMQGAGELFF. The DNA of the CDR3 is TGTGCCAGCAGTTTAGTAATGCAGGGGGCGGGGGAGCTGTTTTTT.

Many counts were recorded for this clonotype. V is TRBV5-1 and J is TRBJ2-6, with 10 bases fitting TRBD1. The CDR3 covers 17 residues. V lost 6 bases, J lost 1 base, and 7 bases stayed unmatched. Germline loops: CDR1 SGHRS, CDR2 YFSETQ. CDR3 sequence (DNA): TGCGCCAGCAACCTCAGGGACAGGGGATCTGGGGCCAACGTCCTGACTTTC. Translation gives CASNLRDRGSGANVLTF.

In this sample, this clonotype turned up many times. The rearrangement uses TRBV20-1 and TRBJ2-7; TRBD1 matches 7 bases. Trimming at V came to 3 bases and at J to 3 bases, leaving 8 bases not matched to a gene. Germline-derived CDR1 and CDR2 are DFQATT and SNEGSKA (reference sequence). This CDR3 spans 14 amino acids. The CDR3 region is CSASPPGQFYEQYV. CDR3 DNA sequence: TGCAGTGCTAGCCCCCCGGGACAGTTCTACGAGCAGTACGTC.

This clonotype was observed at least ten times. The J gene is TRBJ2-5, the V gene TRBV29-1; the D gene is possibly TRBD1 (6 bases). The germline V and J ends were trimmed by 3 bases and 5 bases, with 13 bases remaining between them. Germline values: CDR1 SQVTM, CDR2 ANQGSEA. The CDR3 consists of 13 residues. The CDR3: CSVDSGAGETQYF. The CDR3 coding sequence is TGCAGCGTTGACTCAGGGGCTGGGGAGACCCAGTACTTC.

In its sample, this clonotype was seen a few times. The chain joins TRBV29-1 to TRBJ2-3; D unresolved. Germline loops: CDR1 SQVTM, CDR2 ANQGSEA. The V and J ends lost 7 bases and 2 bases respectively, with 13 bases between them. CDR3 length equals 13 residues. CDR3 DNA sequence: TGCAGCGCCGAGACCACAGTCACAGATACGCAGTATTTT. It translates to CSAETTVTDTQYF.

The chain couples TRBV4-2 to TRBJ2-5, with unresolved D. V dropped 0 bases and J dropped 0 bases, with 11 bases sitting between them. The CDR3 length is 16 residues. The germline gives CDR1 LGHNA, CDR2 YNFKEQ. The CDR3 DNA reads as TGTGCCAGCAGCCAAGAAATGAGGCAGGACCAAGAGACCCAGTACTTC. Translated: CASSQEMRQDQETQYF.

This sequence joins TRBV19 and TRBJ2-5; no clear D. The CDR3 is 14 amino acids. Trimming took off 6 bases at V and 2 bases at J, with 13 bases between the two ends. Germline CDR1 LNHDA, CDR2 SQIVND (reference sequence). In DNA, the CDR3 is TGTGCCAGTAGATCAAGGTTCGTTCAAGAGACCCAGTACTTC. This codes for CASRSRFVQETQYF.

A few counts support this clonotype. The J gene is TRBJ2-3, the V gene TRBV12-3 or TRBV12-4; 10 bases are shared with TRBD1. J was trimmed by 5 bases and V by 6 bases; bases with no gene match: 5. CDR3 length: 14 amino acids. Here the CDR3 DNA reads TGTGCCAGCAGCCGGACAGGGGGGAGAGATACGCAGTATTTT. This codes for CASSRTGGRDTQYF.

In its sample, this clonotype was seen many times. The rearrangement joins TRBV5-1 to TRBJ1-1; D gene ambiguous. V gave up 6 bases and J gave up 4 bases, with 19 bases separating them. CDR3 length equals 15 residues. Germline lookup yields CDR1 SGHRS and CDR2 YFSETQ. The CDR3 spells CASTTLKREGTEAFF. The CDR3 DNA sequence: TGCGCCAGCACAACGCTTAAGAGGGAAGGCACTGAAGCTTTCTTT.

The J gene is TRBJ1-5, the V gene TRBV20-1, with TRBD1 as a possible D gene (6 bases). CDR3 length: 14 residues. Germline CDR1 DFQATT, CDR2 SNEGSKA (reference sequence). Trimming cost V 1 base and J 7 bases, with 14 bases left between them. The CDR3 region is CSARVGGPRQPQHF. CDR3 DNA: TGCAGTGCTAGAGTTGGGGGCCCCCGACAGCCCCAGCATTTT.

This sequence joins TRBV3-1 and TRBJ1-1; D remains unclear. This CDR3 spans 15 amino acids. V lost 0 bases to trimming and J lost 7 bases, with 15 bases between them. Germline V gene sequence: CDR1 LGHDT, CDR2 YNNKEL (reference sequence). CDR3 region: CASSQDEGVFSEAFF. The CDR3 nucleotides are TGTGCCAGCAGCCAAGACGAGGGCGTTTTCAGTGAAGCTTTCTTT.

The V and J genes are TRBV6-4 and TRBJ2-1; no reliable D call. V lost 3 bases to trimming and J lost 3 bases, with 6 bases between them. The CDR3 has 13 residues. CDR1 and CDR2 from the germline V gene are MRHNA and SNTAGT. The CDR3 DNA is TGTGCCAGCAGTGAAGGGATCTACAATGAGCAGTTCTTC. The encoded protein is CASSEGIYNEQFF.